This paragraph reports one T cell receptor beta chain. Its antigen is undetermined. This specimen comes from a study of shared clonotypes between healthy human individuals. Study observations and caveats: A reduction in generation probabilities was seen for non-shared clonotypes relative to those shared by all four donors. Blood was the sole source, and tissue repertoires probably differ. It was anticipated that sequencing depth would influence how many clonotypes donors shared. Generally, estimated richness proved larger in naive subsets than it did in memory subsets.

Clones were sequenced by immunoSEQ multiplex PCR, and TCRdb holds only the in-frame ones, with some missing. Of about 2.3 million clones listed, around 90% were seen once; the top ten hold 0.37%. Germline CDR1 reads SGHNT; CDR2 reads YYREEE (reference sequence). This CDR3 is built from 16 residues. V lost 4 bases to trimming and J lost 2 bases, with 17 bases between them. The V and J genes are TRBV5-4 and TRBJ2-3; D may be TRBD2 (6 bases). The sequencing input was naive CD4+ T cells from PBMCs. As to subset: CD45RA+ positively selected. This clonotype was sampled from a man aged 18 to 29 in good health. Some clones in this sample may be carry-over from other donors' samples. The CDR3: CASSPAGRGITDTQYF. In DNA, the CDR3 is TGTGCCAGCAGCCCGGCGGGTCGGGGGATCACAGATACGCAGTATTTT. Variable domain in full (rest from reference TRBV5-4 and TRBJ2-3): ETGVTQSPTHLIKTRGQQVTLRCSSQSGHNTVSWYQQALGQGPQFIFQYYREEENGRGNFPPRFSGLQFPNYSSELNVNALELDDSALYLCASSPAGRGITDTQYFGPGTRLTVL.